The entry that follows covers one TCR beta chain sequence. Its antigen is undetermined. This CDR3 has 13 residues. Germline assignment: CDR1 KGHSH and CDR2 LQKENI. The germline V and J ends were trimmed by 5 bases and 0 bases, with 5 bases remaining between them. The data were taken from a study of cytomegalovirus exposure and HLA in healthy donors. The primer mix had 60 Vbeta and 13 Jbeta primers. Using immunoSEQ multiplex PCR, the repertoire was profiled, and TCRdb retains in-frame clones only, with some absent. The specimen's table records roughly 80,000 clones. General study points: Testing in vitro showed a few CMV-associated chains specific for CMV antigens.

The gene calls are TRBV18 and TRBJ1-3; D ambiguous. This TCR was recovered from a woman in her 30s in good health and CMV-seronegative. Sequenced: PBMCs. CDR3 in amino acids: CASSESSGNTIYF. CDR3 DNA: TGTGCCAGCTCAGAGAGCTCTGGAAACACCATATATTTT.